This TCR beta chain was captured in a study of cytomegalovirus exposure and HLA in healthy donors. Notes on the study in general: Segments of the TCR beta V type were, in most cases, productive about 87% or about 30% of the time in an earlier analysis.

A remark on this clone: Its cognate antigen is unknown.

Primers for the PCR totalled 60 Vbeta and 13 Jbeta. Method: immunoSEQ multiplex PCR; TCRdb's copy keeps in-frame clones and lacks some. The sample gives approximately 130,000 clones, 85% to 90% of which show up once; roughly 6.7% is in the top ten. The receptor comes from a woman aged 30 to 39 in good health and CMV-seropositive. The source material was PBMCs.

CDR3 amino acids: CASSWLVEKLFF. In nucleotides, the CDR3 is TGTGCCAGCAGCTGGCTTGTTGAAAAACTGTTTTTT. This sequence joins TRBV6-1 and TRBJ1-4; D is undetermined. Germline CDR1 MNHNS, CDR2 SASEGT. The CDR3 contains 12 residues. The V end lost 6 bases, the J end lost 7 bases, and 9 bases lay between the germline ends.